The clone carrying this T cell receptor beta chain was observed a handful of times. Its antigen is still unknown. The sample comes from a study of breast tumors, draining lymph nodes, adjacent tissues. Findings and limits, study-wide: Tumor repertoires ranked between lymph nodes and nontumor tissue in diversity, with V and J gene preferences. Most tumor T cells seemingly derive from lymph node, then expand in tumor. Tumor and nontumor repertoires were significantly more similar in luminal-like than in basal-like breast cancer.

Via MiXCR, TCRdb re-called the multiplex PCR reads, giving one row per CDR3 protein. The sample lists some 230,000 distinct CDR3 sequences, around 34% occurring once. The V and J ends lost 3 bases and 4 bases respectively, with 12 bases between them. The CDR3 is 14 residues long. The V gene's germline CDR1 is MNHEY and CDR2 SVGAGI. Breast cancer patients provided tissue from their axillary draining lymph nodes. The sequence derives from a female donor with breast cancer. Some clones in this sample may be carry-over from other donors' samples. Sequencing was done on a sample of axillary lymph node tissue. This chain uses TRBV6-5 with TRBJ1-2; D is undetermined. Here the CDR3 DNA reads TGTGCCAGCAGTTATTATGATTTCGGCTATGGCTACACCTTC. Protein product: CASSYYDFGYGYTF.